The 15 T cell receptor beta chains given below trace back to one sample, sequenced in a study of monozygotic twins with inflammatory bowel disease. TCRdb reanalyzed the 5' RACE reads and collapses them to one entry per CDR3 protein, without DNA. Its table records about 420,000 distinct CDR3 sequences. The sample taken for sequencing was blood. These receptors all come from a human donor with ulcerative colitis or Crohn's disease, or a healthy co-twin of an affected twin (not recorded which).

The CDR3 is CASSLRQGTPGANVLTF. V and J are TRBV12-3 or TRBV12-4 and TRBJ2-6; TCRdb's D call of TRBD1 is untestable without DNA. The CDR3 runs 17 residues.

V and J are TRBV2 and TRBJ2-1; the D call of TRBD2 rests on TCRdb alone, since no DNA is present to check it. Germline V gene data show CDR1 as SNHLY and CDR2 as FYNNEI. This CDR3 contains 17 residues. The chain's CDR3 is CASSRRASGYSYNEQFF.

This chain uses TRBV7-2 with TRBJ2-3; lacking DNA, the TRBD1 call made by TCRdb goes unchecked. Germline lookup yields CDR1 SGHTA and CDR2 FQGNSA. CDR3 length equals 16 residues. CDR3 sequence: CASSLEARGYTDTQYF. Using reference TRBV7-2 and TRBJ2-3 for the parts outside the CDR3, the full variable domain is GAGVSQSPSNKVTEKGKDVELRCDPISGHTALYWYRQSLGQGLEFLIYFQGNSAPDKSGLPSDRFSAERTGGSVSTLTIQRTQQEDSAVYLCASSLEARGYTDTQYFGPGTRLTVL.

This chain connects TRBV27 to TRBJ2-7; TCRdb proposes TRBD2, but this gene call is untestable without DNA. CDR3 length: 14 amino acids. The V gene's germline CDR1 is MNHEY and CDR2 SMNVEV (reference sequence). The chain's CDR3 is CASSLRRTVAEQYF.

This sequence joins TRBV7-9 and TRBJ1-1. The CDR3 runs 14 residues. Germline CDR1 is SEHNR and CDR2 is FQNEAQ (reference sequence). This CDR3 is CASSLAVRFTEAFF.

This chain's CDR3 is CASSIVYSYNEQFF. The chain recombines TRBV19 with TRBJ2-1. Germline assignment: CDR1 LNHDA and CDR2 SQIVND (reference sequence). The CDR3 spans 14 residues. Drawing the rest from reference TRBV19 and TRBJ2-1, the complete variable domain is DGGITQSPKYLFRKEGQNVTLSCEQNLNHDAMYWYRQDPGQGLRLIYYSQIVNDFQKGDIAEGYSVSREKKESFPLTVTSAQKNPTAFYLCASSIVYSYNEQFFGPGTRLTVL.

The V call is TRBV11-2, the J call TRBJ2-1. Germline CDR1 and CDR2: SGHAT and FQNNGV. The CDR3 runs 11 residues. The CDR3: CASSLAIEQFF.

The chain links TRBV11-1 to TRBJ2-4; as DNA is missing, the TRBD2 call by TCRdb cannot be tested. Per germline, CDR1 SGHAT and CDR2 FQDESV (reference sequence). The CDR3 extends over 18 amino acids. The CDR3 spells CASSLSLDWTIAKNIQYF.

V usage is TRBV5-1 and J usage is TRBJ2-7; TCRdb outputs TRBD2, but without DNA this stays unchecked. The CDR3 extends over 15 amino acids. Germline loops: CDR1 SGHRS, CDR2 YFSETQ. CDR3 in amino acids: CASSLGGTSGYEQYF.

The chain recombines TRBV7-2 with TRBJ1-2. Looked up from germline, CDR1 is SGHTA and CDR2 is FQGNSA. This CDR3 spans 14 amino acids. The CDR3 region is CASSLDDTNYGYTF.

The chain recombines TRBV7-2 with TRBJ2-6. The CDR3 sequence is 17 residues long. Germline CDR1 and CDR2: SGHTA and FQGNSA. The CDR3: CASSLLFQSSGANVLTF.

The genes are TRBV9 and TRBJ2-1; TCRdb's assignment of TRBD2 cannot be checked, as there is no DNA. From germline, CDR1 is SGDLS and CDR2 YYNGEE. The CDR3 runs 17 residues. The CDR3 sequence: CASSVDRTSGTYNEQFF.

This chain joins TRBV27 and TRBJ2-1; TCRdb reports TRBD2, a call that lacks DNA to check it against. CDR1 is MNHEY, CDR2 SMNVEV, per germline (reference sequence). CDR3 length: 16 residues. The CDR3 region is CASSWGSGGSYNEQFF.

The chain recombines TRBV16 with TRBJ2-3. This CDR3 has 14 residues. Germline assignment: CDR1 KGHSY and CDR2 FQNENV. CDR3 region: CASSQSTLLDTQYF. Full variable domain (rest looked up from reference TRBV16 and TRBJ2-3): GEEVAQTPKHLVRGEGQKAKLYCAPIKGHSYVFWYQQVLKNEFKFLISFQNENVFDETGMPKERFSAKCLPNSPCSLEIQATKLEDSAVYFCASSQSTLLDTQYFGPGTRLTVL.

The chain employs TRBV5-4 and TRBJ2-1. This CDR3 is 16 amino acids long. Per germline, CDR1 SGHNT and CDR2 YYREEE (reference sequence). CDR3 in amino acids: CASSLARLRSYNEQFF. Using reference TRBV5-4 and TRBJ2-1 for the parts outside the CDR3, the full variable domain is ETGVTQSPTHLIKTRGQQVTLRCSSQSGHNTVSWYQQALGQGPQFIFQYYREEENGRGNFPPRFSGLQFPNYSSELNVNALELDDSALYLCASSLARLRSYNEQFFGPGTRLTVL.